This TCR beta chain emerged from a study of early T cells in non-severe SARS-CoV-2 infection. Whole-study context: The chains were unpaired, and the sequenced material was bulk RNA from unsorted whole blood. Points from the study as a whole: VDJdb matches were skewed toward anti-spike CD8 T cell responses.

CDR1 SGHTA and CDR2 FQGNSA come from the germline V gene. CDR3 size: 15 residues. V lost 6 bases and J 4 bases, leaving 16 bases between the germline ends. About this clonotype itself: Its target is not known.

Attached unique molecular identifiers marked individual cDNA molecules. TCRdb reanalysed the 5' RACE reads using MiXCR and keeps one entry per CDR3 protein. The repertoire consists of about 89,000 distinct CDR3 sequences, with roughly 14% occurring once and the leading ten covering 0.58%. The TCR sequence derives from an adult who was a healthcare worker with PCR-confirmed SARS-CoV-2 infection or an uninfected control (not recorded which). The source material was whole blood. This chain connects TRBV7-2 to TRBJ2-1; TRBD2 is a possible D gene (6 bases). The CDR3 sequence is CASSTQPGVYNEQFF. DNA for the CDR3: TGTGCCAGCAGTACCCAACCGGGGGTTTACAATGAGCAGTTCTTC.